This T cell receptor (beta chain) was retrieved from a study of blood T cell repertoires in COVID-19. Study information: T cells, B-cell-depleted T cells, or PBMCs provided the cDNA or gDNA that served as material.

The method was immunoSEQ multiplex PCR; TCRdb's version includes in-frame clones alone and lacks a portion of them. Among about 180,000 clones listed, around 82% were seen once. The CDR3 consists of 16 residues. Germline CDR1 LNHDA, CDR2 SQIVND (reference sequence). The V and J ends lost 4 bases and 0 bases, in that order; junction bases with no gene match: 6. The sequence was obtained from an elderly woman with acute or convalescent COVID-19. V is TRBV19 and J is TRBJ1-3; TRBD1 matches at 7 bases. Material: peripheral blood. CDR3 loop: CASSTTGTASGNTIYF. The CDR3 DNA reads as TGTGCCAGTAGTACGACAGGGACGGCCTCTGGAAACACCATATATTTT.